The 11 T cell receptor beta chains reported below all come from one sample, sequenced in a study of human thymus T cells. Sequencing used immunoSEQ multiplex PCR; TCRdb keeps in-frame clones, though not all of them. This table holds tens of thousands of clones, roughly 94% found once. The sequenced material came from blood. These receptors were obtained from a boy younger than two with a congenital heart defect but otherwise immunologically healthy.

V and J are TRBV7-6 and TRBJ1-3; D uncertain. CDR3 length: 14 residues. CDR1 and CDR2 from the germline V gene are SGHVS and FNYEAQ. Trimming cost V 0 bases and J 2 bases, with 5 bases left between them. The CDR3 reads CASSLAGPGNTIYF. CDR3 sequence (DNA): TGTGCCAGCAGCTTAGCGGGCCCTGGAAACACCATATATTTT.

CDR3 DNA sequence: TGCGCCAGCAGCCAAGGGGAGGGGACGGTATACGAGCAGTACTTC. It yields the protein CASSQGEGTVYEQYF. This chain joins TRBV4-1 and TRBJ2-7, with 7 bases aligning to TRBD2. Germline V gene sequence: CDR1 MGHRA, CDR2 YSYEKL. This CDR3 has 15 amino acids. J lost 4 bases, V lost 1 base, and 7 bases had no gene match.

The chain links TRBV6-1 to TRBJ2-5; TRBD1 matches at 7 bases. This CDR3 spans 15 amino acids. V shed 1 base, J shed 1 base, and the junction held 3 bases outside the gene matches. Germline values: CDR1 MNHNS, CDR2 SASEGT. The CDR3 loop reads CASSEGDRVQETQYF. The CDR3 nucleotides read TGTGCCAGCAGTGAAGGAGACAGGGTCCAAGAGACCCAGTACTTC.

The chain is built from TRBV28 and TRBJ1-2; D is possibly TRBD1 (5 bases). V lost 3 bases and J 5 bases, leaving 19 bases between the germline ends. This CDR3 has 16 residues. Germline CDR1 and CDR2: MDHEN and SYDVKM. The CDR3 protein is CASSFSGGQPFYGYTF. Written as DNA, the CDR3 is TGTGCCAGCAGTTTTTCGGGGGGTCAACCATTTTATGGCTACACCTTC.

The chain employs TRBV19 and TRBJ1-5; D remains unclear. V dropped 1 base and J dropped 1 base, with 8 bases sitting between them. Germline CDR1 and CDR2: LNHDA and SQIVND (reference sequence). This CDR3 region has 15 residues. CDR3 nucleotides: TGTGCCAGTAGTATAGTATGGGCAAGCAATCAGCCCCAGCATTTT. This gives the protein CASSIVWASNQPQHF.

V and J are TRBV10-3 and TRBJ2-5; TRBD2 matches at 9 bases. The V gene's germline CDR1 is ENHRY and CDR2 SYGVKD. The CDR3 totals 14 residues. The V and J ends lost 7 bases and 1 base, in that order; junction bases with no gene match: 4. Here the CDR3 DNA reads TGTGCCATCAACGAGCGGGGGGTCCAAGAGACCCAGTACTTC. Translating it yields CAINERGVQETQYF.

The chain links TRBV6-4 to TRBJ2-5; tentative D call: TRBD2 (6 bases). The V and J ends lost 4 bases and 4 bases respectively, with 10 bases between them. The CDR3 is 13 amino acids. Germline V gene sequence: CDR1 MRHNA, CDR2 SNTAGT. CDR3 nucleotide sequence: TGTGCCAGCAGTGGGGACTGGGGAGAGACCCAGTACTTC. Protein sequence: CASSGDWGETQYF.

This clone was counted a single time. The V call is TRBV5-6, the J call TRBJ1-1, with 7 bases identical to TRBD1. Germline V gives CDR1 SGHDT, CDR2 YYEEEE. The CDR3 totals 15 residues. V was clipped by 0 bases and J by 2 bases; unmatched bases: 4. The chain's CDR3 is CASSLETGPNTEAFF. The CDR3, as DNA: TGTGCCAGCAGCTTGGAGACAGGGCCCAACACTGAAGCTTTCTTT.

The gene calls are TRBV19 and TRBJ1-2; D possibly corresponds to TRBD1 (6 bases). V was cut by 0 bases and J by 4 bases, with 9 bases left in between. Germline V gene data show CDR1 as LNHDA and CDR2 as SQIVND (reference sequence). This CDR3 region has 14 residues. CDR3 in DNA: TGTGCCAGTAGTATAGATGGAGGGGGCTATGGCTACACCTTC. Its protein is CASSIDGGGYGYTF. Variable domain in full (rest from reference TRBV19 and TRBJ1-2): DGGITQSPKYLFRKEGQNVTLSCEQNLNHDAMYWYRQDPGQGLRLIYYSQIVNDFQKGDIAEGYSVSREKKESFPLTVTSAQKNPTAFYLCASSIDGGGYGYTFGSGTRLTVV.

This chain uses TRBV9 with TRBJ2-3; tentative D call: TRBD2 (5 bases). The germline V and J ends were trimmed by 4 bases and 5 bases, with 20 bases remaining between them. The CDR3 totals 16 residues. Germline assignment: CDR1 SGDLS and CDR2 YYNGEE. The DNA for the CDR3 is TGTGCCAGCAGCCCATCCGGGAACCCGCCCGGAGATACGCAGTATTTT. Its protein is CASSPSGNPPGDTQYF. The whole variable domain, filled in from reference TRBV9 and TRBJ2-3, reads DSGVTQTPKHLITATGQRVTLRCSPRSGDLSVYWYQQSLDQGLQFLIQYYNGEERAKGNILERFSAQQFPDLHSELNLSSLELGDSALYFCASSPSGNPPGDTQYFGPGTRLTVL.

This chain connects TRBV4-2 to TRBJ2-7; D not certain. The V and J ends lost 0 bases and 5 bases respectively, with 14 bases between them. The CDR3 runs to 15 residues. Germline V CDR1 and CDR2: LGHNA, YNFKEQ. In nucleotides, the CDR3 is TGTGCCAGCAGCCAAGATATGACGAAAAGGAACGAGCAGTACTTC. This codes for CASSQDMTKRNEQYF.